The TCR beta chain under discussion was sequenced for a study of blood T cell repertoires in COVID-19. The overall study: There were acute and convalescent COVID-19 samples, and they came from the United States, Italy and Spain. T cells, B-cell-depleted T cells, or PBMCs supplied cDNA or gDNA.

Authors' data handling: Amplified reference gene primers provided the basis for estimating nucleated cell counts. Only in-frame clones appear in the TCRdb table, and some are missing; sequencing was by immunoSEQ multiplex PCR. The V and J calls and clone size were taken over from that table, and D and trimming were inferred from the DNA. This table holds roughly 500,000 clones, roughly 89% found once. The CDR3 contains 15 residues. Germline-derived CDR1 and CDR2 are LNHDA and SQIVND (reference sequence). V lost 1 base and J 1 base, leaving 7 bases between the germline ends. To note about this clone: The same CDR3 arises from other DNA sequences in this sample as well.

V gene TRBV19 combines with J gene TRBJ2-2; TRBD1 might be the D (5 bases). Sequencing was done on a sample of peripheral blood. This clonotype originated in a man younger than 30 with COVID-19, enrolled during active disease. The CDR3 here is CASSIGTLNTGELFF. The CDR3 region has the DNA TGTGCCAGTAGTATAGGGACATTGAACACCGGGGAGCTGTTTTTT.